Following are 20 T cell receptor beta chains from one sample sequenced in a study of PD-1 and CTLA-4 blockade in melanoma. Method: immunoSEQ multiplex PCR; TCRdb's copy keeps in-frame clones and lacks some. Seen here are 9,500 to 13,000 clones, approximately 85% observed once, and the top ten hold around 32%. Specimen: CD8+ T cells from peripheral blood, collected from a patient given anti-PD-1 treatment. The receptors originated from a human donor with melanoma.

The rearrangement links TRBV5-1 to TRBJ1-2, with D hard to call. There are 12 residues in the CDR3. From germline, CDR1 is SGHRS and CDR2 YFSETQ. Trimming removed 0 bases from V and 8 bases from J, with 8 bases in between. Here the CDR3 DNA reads TGCGCCAGCAGCTTGGGGTCGGGCGGCTACACCTTC. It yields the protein CASSLGSGGYTF.

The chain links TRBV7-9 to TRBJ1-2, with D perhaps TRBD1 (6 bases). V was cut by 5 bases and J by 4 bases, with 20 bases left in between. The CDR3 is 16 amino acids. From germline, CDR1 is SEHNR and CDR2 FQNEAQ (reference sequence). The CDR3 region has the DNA TGTGCCAGCAGCCTAGTCGCTGCAGGGGCCCGCTATGGCTACACCTTC. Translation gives CASSLVAAGARYGYTF.

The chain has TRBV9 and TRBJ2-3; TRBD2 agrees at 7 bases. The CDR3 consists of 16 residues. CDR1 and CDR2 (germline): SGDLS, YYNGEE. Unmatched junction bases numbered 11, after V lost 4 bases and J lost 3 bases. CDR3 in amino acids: CASSQLTGGQTDTQYF. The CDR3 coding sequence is TGTGCCAGCAGCCAACTCACGGGGGGTCAGACAGATACGCAGTATTTT.

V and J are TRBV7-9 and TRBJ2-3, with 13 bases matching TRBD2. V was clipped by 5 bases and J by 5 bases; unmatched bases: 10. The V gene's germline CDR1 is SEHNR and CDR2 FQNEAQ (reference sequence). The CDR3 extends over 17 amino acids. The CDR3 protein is CASSPELAGGRGDTQYF. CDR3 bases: TGTGCCAGCAGCCCCGAACTAGCGGGGGGGAGAGGAGATACGCAGTATTTT.

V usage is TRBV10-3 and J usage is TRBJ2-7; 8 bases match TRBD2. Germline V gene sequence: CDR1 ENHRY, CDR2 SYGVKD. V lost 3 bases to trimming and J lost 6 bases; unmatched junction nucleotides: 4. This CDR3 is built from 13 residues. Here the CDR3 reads CAISDPLAGEQYF. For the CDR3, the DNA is TGTGCCATCAGTGACCCTCTAGCGGGCGAGCAGTACTTC.

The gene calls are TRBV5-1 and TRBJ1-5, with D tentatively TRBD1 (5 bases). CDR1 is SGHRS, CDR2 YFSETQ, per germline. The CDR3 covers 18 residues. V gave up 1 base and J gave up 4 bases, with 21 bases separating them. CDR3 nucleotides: TGCGCCAGCAGCTTGTTGTCTCGCGCGGGGGGGAAGAATCAGCCCCAGCATTTT. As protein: CASSLLSRAGGKNQPQHF.

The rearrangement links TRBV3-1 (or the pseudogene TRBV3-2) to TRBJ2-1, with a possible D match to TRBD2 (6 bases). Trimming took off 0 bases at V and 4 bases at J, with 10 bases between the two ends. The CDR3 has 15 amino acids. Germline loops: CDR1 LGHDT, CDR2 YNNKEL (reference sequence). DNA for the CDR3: TGTGCCAGCAGCCAAGATCTGGAGGGGTACAATGAGCAGTTCTTC. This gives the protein CASSQDLEGYNEQFF.

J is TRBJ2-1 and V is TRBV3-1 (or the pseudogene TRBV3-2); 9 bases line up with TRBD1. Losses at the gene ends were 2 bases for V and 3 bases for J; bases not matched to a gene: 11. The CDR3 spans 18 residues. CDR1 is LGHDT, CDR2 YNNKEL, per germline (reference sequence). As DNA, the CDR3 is TGTGCCAGCAGCCAAAGGGGGGGACAGGGACGCAACTACAATGAGCAGTTCTTC. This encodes CASSQRGGQGRNYNEQFF.

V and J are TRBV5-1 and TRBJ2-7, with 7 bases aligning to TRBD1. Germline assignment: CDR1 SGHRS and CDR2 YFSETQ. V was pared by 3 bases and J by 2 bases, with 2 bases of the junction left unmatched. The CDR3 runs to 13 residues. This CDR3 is CASSSGTAYEQYF. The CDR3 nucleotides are TGCGCCAGCAGCTCCGGGACAGCCTACGAGCAGTACTTC.

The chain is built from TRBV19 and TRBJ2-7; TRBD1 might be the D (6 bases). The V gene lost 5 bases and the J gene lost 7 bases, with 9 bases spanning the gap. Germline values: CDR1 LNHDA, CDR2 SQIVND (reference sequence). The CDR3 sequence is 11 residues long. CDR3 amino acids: CASSEGGEQYF. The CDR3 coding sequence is TGTGCCAGTAGTGAAGGGGGTGAGCAGTACTTC.

CDR3 sequence: CASGQGWTEAFF. For the CDR3, the DNA is TGTGCCAGCGGACAGGGTTGGACTGAAGCTTTCTTT. The chain is built from TRBV9 and TRBJ1-1, with TRBD1 matching 8 bases. V was pared by 7 bases and J by 5 bases, with 4 bases of the junction left unmatched. Germline V gene sequence: CDR1 SGDLS, CDR2 YYNGEE. The CDR3 has 12 residues. The variable domain in full, with the rest retrieved from reference TRBV9 and TRBJ1-1, is DSGVTQTPKHLITATGQRVTLRCSPRSGDLSVYWYQQSLDQGLQFLIQYYNGEERAKGNILERFSAQQFPDLHSELNLSSLELGDSALYFCASGQGWTEAFFGQGTRLTVV.

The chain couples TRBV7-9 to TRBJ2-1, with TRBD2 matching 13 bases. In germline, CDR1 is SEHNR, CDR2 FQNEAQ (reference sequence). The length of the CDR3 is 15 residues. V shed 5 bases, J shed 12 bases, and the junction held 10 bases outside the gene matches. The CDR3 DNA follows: TGTGCCAGCAGCCCCGGACTAGCGGGGGCTGACGGGCAGTTCTTC. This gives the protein CASSPGLAGADGQFF.

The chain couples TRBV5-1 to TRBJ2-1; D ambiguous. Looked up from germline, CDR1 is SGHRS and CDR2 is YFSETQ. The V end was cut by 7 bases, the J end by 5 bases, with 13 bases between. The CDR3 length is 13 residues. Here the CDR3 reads CASRPNLDNEQFF. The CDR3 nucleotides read TGCGCCAGCCGTCCAAATTTGGACAATGAGCAGTTCTTC.

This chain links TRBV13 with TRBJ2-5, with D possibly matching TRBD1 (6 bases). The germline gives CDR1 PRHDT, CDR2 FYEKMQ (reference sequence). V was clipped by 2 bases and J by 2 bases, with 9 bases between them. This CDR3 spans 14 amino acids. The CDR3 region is CASSLKGDQETQYF. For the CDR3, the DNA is TGTGCCAGCAGCTTAAAGGGGGATCAAGAGACCCAGTACTTC. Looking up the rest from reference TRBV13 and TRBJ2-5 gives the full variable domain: AAGVIQSPRHLIKEKRETATLKCYPIPRHDTVYWYQQGPGQDPQFLISFYEKMQSDKGSIPDRFSAQQFSDYHSELNMSSLELGDSALYFCASSLKGDQETQYFGPGTRLLVL.

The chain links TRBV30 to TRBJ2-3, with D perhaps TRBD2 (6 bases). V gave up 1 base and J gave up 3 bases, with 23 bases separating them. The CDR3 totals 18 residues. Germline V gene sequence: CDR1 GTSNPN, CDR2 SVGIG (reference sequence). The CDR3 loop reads CAWSAEGSPGYGTDTQYF. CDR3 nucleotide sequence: TGTGCCTGGAGTGCGGAGGGATCGCCCGGTTACGGGACAGATACGCAGTATTTT.

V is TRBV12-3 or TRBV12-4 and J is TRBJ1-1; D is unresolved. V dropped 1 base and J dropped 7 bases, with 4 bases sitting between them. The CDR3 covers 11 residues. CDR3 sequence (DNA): TGTGCCAGCAGTTTAGGCAGTGAAGCTTTCTTT. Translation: CASSLGSEAFF.

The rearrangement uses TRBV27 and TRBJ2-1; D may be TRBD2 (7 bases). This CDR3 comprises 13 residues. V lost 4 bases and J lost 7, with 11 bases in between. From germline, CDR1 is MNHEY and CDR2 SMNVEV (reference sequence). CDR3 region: CASSWGGPNEQFF. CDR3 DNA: TGTGCCAGCAGTTGGGGGGGCCCAAATGAGCAGTTCTTC.

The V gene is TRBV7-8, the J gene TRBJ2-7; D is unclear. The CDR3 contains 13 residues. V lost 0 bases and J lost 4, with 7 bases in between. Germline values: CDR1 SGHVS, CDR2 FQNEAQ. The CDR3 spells CASSLAASYEQYF. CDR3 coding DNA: TGTGCCAGCAGCTTAGCAGCCTCTTACGAGCAGTACTTC.

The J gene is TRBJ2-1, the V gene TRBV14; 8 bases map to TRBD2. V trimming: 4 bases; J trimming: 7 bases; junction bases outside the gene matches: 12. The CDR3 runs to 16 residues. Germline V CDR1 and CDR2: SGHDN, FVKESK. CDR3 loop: CASSPFGSGGGNEQFF. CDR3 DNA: TGTGCCAGCAGCCCCTTCGGGAGCGGGGGTGGGAATGAGCAGTTCTTC.

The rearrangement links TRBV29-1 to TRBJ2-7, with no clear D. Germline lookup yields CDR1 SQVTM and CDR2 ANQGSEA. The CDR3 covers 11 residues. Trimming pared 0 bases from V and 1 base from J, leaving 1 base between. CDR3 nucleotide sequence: TGCAGCGTTGAAGAATCCTACGAGCAGTACTTC. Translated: CSVEESYEQYF.